The sequence of this T cell receptor (beta chain) was determined in a study of regulatory T cells in long-lasting Graves disease. Background on the study: Antithyroid drugs had been taken under 3 months by newly diagnosed Graves' patients.

Whole-study findings and limits: New patients shared fewer public clonotypes (approximately 1,000) than persistent patients did (roughly 2,500).

This CDR3 spans 12 amino acids. Germline lookup yields CDR1 DFQATT and CDR2 SNEGSKA (reference sequence). V dropped 3 bases and J dropped 1 base, with 6 bases sitting between them. Assembly of TCR beta libraries relied on iRepertoire HTBI primers together with Arm-PCR of CDR3 regions. TCRdb used MiXCR to reprocess the multiplex PCR reads, holding one entry per CDR3 protein. The sample has around 250,000 distinct CDR3 sequences; around 19% are singletons. This clonotype was counted ten times or more. Its antigen is unknown. This sample's time point: newly diagnosed GD, antithyroid drugs for less than 3 months. RNA from PBMCs was the source of the TCR library. Each patient gave approximately 9.6 milliliters of EDTA-anticoagulated peripheral blood. These data are also associated with another study on T cells in Graves' hyperthyroidism and ophthalmopathy. That publication notes: TCR CDR3 regions were first amplified by RT-PCR with HTBI primers.

The clonotype comes from a woman in her 30s with Graves disease. The material sequenced was peripheral blood mononuclear cells (PBMCs), taken at new diagnosis, from a patient treated with antithyroid drugs. The V gene is TRBV20-1, the J gene TRBJ1-1, with D possibly being TRBD1 (5 bases). The CDR3 nucleotides read TGCAGTGCTAGCGGGGGGAACACTGAAGCTTTCTTT. Residues: CSASGGNTEAFF.